This T cell receptor beta chain is from a study of tumor and adjacent non-tumor tissue in lung cancer (dated by TCRdb to the late 2010s). About the study as a whole: Patients with adenocarcinoma (approximately 13), squamous cell carcinoma (2) and small cell lung cancer (1) were included in the cohort. Among the roughly 15 patients, ages ranged from about 31 to 76 years, about 10 were men and 5 were women, and disease was TNM stage I to III. Sequencing generated a total of 120 million or so productive TCRbeta reads, averaging approximately 4 million reads per sample. Bulk TCRbeta repertoires were compared between lung tumor tissue and matched distant non-tumor lung tissue obtained from under 18 lung cancer patients. TCRbeta CDR3 sequencing was performed on a few dozen paired specimens, with one tumor sample and one normal lung sample collected per patient.

The CDR3 spans 14 residues, from the cysteine through the phenylalanine. Only the CDR3 DNA stays, 42 bases, in frame from base 1. Overall study results and their limits: Significantly higher TCR diversity (inverse Simpson) was observed in tumor tissue than in normal lung tissue (around 450 vs 150, P = 0.0075, Mann-Whitney U test). With only 15 patients in the cohort, the authors noted that larger samples and more detailed clinical data are needed. Peripheral blood was not sequenced, so blood TCRbeta repertoires were not examined in the lung cancer patients of the study. The top 100 clones accounted for a significantly larger cumulative portion of the repertoire in normal lung than in tumor tissue. Significantly higher TCR diversity was found in younger patients, and higher tumor TCR diversity was associated with shorter overall and disease-free survival. Neither the sequencing platform nor unique molecular identifiers are named or mentioned anywhere in the methods.

The library was built by means of multiplex PCR. This sample was sequenced with an Illumina HiSeq 2500. Following protocols modified from ARM-PCR, the researchers constructed TCRbeta libraries through three rounds of nested PCR with primers (Table S4). Before sequencing, PCR products in the 200-500 bp range were cut out of the gel and cleaned up using the QIAquick gel extraction kit. In the authors' own workflow: Trimmomatic was used to clean the reads, FLASH merged the cleaned reads into complete CDR3 sequences, and MiTCR assigned the sequences to V(D)J germline segments. Clonal diversity was calculated as the inverse Simpson's index using VDJtools. Productive reads were defined as in-frame sequences without a premature stop codon. TCRdb trimmed the raw reads at Q25, called clones with MiXCR and kept productive beta chains. Identical CDR3 protein sequences are pooled into one entry, listed with their most common genes and DNA. The V and J calls shown here were made by TCRdb, not taken from the authors' results. Present in this sample are 60,000 to 85,000 distinct CDR3 sequences, around 80% of which were seen just once. Clones ranked in the top ten supply 10% to 15% of the sample.

Bulk unsorted tissue served as the source for RNA extraction, and RNA quality was assessed using a NanoDrop ND-1000 and an Agilent 2100. Newly diagnosed lung cancer patients without prior chemotherapy who had been admitted for thoracic surgery in China between August and November 2014 were enrolled as donors. The study excluded patients who had received radiotherapy or chemotherapy before or who had another cancer at the same time. Pieces of surgical tissue measuring roughly 1-2.2 cm3 were kept in RNAlater solution and held at -80 degrees C until needed. As concerns this clonotype: The antigen this receptor binds is unknown. The junction and the germline gene differ at one end; a read error may be behind it.

Here the chain combines TRBV12-3 or TRBV12-4 and TRBJ2-2; possibly the D gene is TRBD2, per 5 matching bases. This clonotype was obtained from a woman between 50 and 59 years old with non-small cell lung cancer. The sequencing sample was made of lung tumor tissue. The bases are TGTCCCAGCATAAAAAGGGCGGCGGCCGGGGAGCTGTTATTT. Its protein is CPSIKRAAAGELLF.